Described below is a single T cell receptor beta chain sequence and its context. Its antigen is not identified. Described time point: newly diagnosed GD, antithyroid drugs for less than 3 months. TCR sequences were obtained from RNA taken from PBMCs. This sample was taken from a study of regulatory T cells in long-lasting Graves disease. Study-level results: Graves' patients with persistent disease showed TCR diversity lower than patients newly diagnosed.

Germline lookup yields CDR1 SNHLY and CDR2 FYNNEI. CDR3 length: 13 amino acids. The V end was cut by 0 bases, the J end by 8 bases, with 8 bases between. Library construction for TCR beta used iRepertoire HTBI primers and Arm-PCR of CDR3 regions. One entry per CDR3 protein, called by TCRdb with MiXCR from the multiplex PCR reads. The table has roughly 420,000 distinct CDR3 sequences, roughly 15% seen once; the top ten hold roughly 10%. These data were also filed under a second study, of T cells in Graves' hyperthyroidism and ophthalmopathy.

The V call is TRBV2, the J call TRBJ2-1; D not certain. This TCR derives from a woman between 25 and 40 years old with Graves disease. The sequencing here drew on peripheral blood mononuclear cells (PBMCs), taken at new diagnosis, from a patient treated with antithyroid drugs. The CDR3 protein is CASSEALGHEQFF. CDR3 bases: TGTGCCAGCAGTGAAGCCCTCGGGCATGAGCAGTTCTTC.